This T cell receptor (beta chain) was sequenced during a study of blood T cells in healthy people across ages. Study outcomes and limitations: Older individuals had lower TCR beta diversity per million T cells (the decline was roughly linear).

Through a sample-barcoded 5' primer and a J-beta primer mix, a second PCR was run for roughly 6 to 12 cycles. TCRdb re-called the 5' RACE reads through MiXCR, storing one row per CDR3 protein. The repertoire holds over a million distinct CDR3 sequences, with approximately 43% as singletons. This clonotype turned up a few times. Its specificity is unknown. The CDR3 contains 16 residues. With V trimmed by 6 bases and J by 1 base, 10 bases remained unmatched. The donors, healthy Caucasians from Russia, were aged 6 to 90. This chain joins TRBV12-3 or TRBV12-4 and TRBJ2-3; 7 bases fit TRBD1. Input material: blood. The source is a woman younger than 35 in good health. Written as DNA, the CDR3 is TGTGCCAGCAGGTCAACAGGGGCGGCGGGCACAGATACGCAGTATTTT. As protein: CASRSTGAAGTDTQYF.